Presented here are 24 T cell receptor beta chains from one specimen sequenced in a study of regulatory T cells in long-lasting Graves disease. Time point defined: newly diagnosed GD, antithyroid drugs for less than 3 months. Researchers made the TCR library from RNA that was extracted from PBMCs. Researchers made TCR beta libraries by using iRepertoire HTBI primers and running Arm-PCR on CDR3 regions. TCRdb passed the multiplex PCR reads through MiXCR, listing each CDR3 protein once. The sample records about 420,000 distinct CDR3 sequences, approximately 16% being singletons. The sample also formed part of further work on T cells in Graves' hyperthyroidism and ophthalmopathy.

Specimen: peripheral blood mononuclear cells (PBMCs), collected at new diagnosis, from a patient treated with antithyroid drugs. These receptors were obtained from a woman in her late teens or twenties with Graves disease.

The V and J genes are TRBV12-3 or TRBV12-4 and TRBJ1-5, with D perhaps matching TRBD1 (5 bases). The V and J ends lost 3 bases and 5 bases respectively, with 14 bases between them. This CDR3 has 15 amino acids. CDR3 DNA sequence: TGTGCCAGCAGTTTTTTTTTGTCGGGGGATCAGCCCCAGCATTTT. It yields the protein CASSFFLSGDQPQHF.

This clonotype was recorded a few times. The chain combines TRBV12-3 or TRBV12-4 with TRBJ2-1; TRBD2 agrees at 7 bases. The CDR3 loop spans 13 amino acids. V gave up 8 bases and J gave up 3 bases; unmatched junction bases: 4. The CDR3 here is CASGAGFYNEQFF. The CDR3 coding sequence is TGTGCCAGCGGAGCGGGATTCTACAATGAGCAGTTCTTC.

This clonotype was seen at least ten times. The chain couples TRBV2 to TRBJ2-2; perhaps TRBD1 as D (6 bases). Germline V CDR1 and CDR2: SNHLY, FYNNEI. The CDR3 spans 14 residues. Trimming pared 7 bases from V and 0 bases from J, leaving 9 bases between. The CDR3 protein is CASNGTTNTGELFF. The CDR3 coding sequence is TGTGCCAGCAACGGGACAACGAACACCGGGGAGCTGTTTTTT.

This clonotype has more than one count but fewer than ten. V usage is TRBV27 and J usage is TRBJ2-7, with a weak D call TRBD2 (6 bases). This CDR3 is built from 15 residues. V was pared by 2 bases and J by 7 bases, with 18 bases between. CDR1 MNHEY and CDR2 SMNVEV come from the germline V gene (reference sequence). Written as DNA, the CDR3 is TGTGCCAGCAGTTTAGACTACGGGAGTGGTTGGGAGCAGTACTTC. As protein: CASSLDYGSGWEQYF.

The J gene is TRBJ2-1, the V gene TRBV20-1, with D maybe TRBD2 (6 bases). This CDR3 has 13 amino acids. Germline V CDR1 and CDR2: DFQATT, SNEGSKA (reference sequence). The germline V and J ends were trimmed by 3 bases and 4 bases, with 10 bases remaining between them. CDR3 DNA: TGCAGTGCTAGGAGGGACTTATACAATGAGCAGTTCTTC. Protein product: CSARRDLYNEQFF.

About this clonotype itself: A much larger clone differs from this one at a single base, so this may be a read error. This CDR3 reads CASSLDGQGLLYEQYF. Written as DNA, the CDR3 is TGCGCCAGCAGCTTGGACGGACAGGGACTTTTGTACGAGCAGTACTTC. The J gene is TRBJ2-7, the V gene TRBV5-1, with 8 bases aligning to TRBD1. CDR1 SGHRS and CDR2 YFSETQ come from the germline V gene. Trimming at V came to 0 bases and at J to 4 bases, leaving 9 bases not matched to a gene. This CDR3 is 16 amino acids long.

This clonotype was seen at least ten times. V usage is TRBV12-3 or TRBV12-4 and J usage is TRBJ2-7; 11 bases line up with TRBD1. V shed 6 bases, J shed 9 bases, and the junction held 4 bases outside the gene matches. This CDR3 comprises 12 residues. The CDR3 nucleotides read TGTGCCAGCAGCTGGGACAGGGGGGGGCAGTACTTC. As protein: CASSWDRGGQYF.

The table lists this clonotype with many counts. This rearrangement joins TRBV28 to TRBJ1-2, with a weak D call TRBD1 (6 bases). Trimming took off 4 bases at V and 6 bases at J, with 9 bases between the two ends. Per the germline V gene, CDR1 is MDHEN and CDR2 is SYDVKM. The CDR3 spans 12 residues. The CDR3 is CASSWRGNGYTF. The CDR3 coding sequence is TGTGCCAGCAGTTGGAGGGGGAATGGCTACACCTTC.

Remarks on this clonotype: This may be a read error: a much more frequent sequence differs by one nucleotide. The chain has TRBV12-3 or TRBV12-4 and TRBJ2-1; 8 nucleotides agree with TRBD1. Germline trimming cut 6 bases from V and 10 bases from J; bases unmatched to any gene: 11. The CDR3 has 14 amino acids. Written as DNA, the CDR3 is TGTGCCAGCAGGACCGGGACAGGCTCCTACGAGCAGTTCTTC. Translated: CASRTGTGSYEQFF.

In this sample, this clonotype turned up a few times. V and J are TRBV20-1 and TRBJ1-4; a weak D match, TRBD1 (6 bases). The germline V and J ends were trimmed by 3 bases and 7 bases, with 18 bases remaining between them. CDR1 DFQATT and CDR2 SNEGSKA come from the germline V gene (reference sequence). This CDR3 spans 15 amino acids. CDR3 loop: CSARRLGGGSEKLFF. The CDR3 nucleotides are TGCAGTGCTAGGCGCTTGGGAGGGGGTAGTGAAAAACTGTTTTTT.

The chain uses TRBV19 and TRBJ2-3, with TRBD1 identical over 9 bases. The CDR3 totals 14 residues. The V and J ends lost 7 bases and 1 base, in that order; junction bases with no gene match: 3. Germline lookup yields CDR1 LNHDA and CDR2 SQIVND (reference sequence). CDR3 nucleotide sequence: TGTGCCAGTACGGACAGGGGACGCACAGATACGCAGTATTTT. This gives the protein CASTDRGRTDTQYF.

The chain recombines TRBV7-9 with TRBJ2-1; D possibly corresponds to TRBD1 (5 bases). Germline loops: CDR1 SEHNR, CDR2 FQNEAQ (reference sequence). V was pared by 6 bases and J by 3 bases, with 15 bases between. This CDR3 is built from 15 residues. The DNA of the CDR3 is TGTGCCAGCAGTTCAGAACCGACAGTCTACAATGAGCAGTTCTTC. Its translation: CASSSEPTVYNEQFF.

This clonotype was observed a handful of times. The chain couples TRBV5-8 to TRBJ1-2; no firm D call. Trimming cost V 2 bases and J 1 base, with 9 bases left between them. The CDR3 length is 14 residues. Germline CDR1 is SGHTS and CDR2 is YDEGEE. The CDR3 nucleotides read TGTGCCAGCAGCTTACAGAGAAATAACTATGGCTACACCTTC. Translated: CASSLQRNNYGYTF.

There are a few counts of this clonotype. The CDR3 bases are TGTGCCAGCAGCTTAGGGGCGGCGTATGGCTACACCTTC. Translated: CASSLGAAYGYTF. The chain combines TRBV7-9 with TRBJ1-2; no clear D gene. Trimming stripped 1 base from V and 5 bases from J, with 8 bases between. The CDR3 loop spans 13 amino acids. Germline CDR1 is SEHNR and CDR2 is FQNEAQ (reference sequence).

Details on this clonotype: The germline gene is not matched at one end of the junction; a read error may be the cause. The V and J genes are TRBV5-1 and TRBJ1-4, with D possibly matching TRBD1 (5 bases). The V gene's germline CDR1 is SGHRS and CDR2 YFSETQ. The CDR3 sequence is 15 residues long. In DNA, the CDR3 is TGTGCCAGCAGCTCTGGACAACATGCTAATGAAAAACTGTCTTTT. It yields the protein CASSSGQHANEKLSF. The entire variable domain, with the rest obtained from reference TRBV5-1 and TRBJ1-4, is as follows: KAGVTQTPRYLIKTRGQQVTLSCSPISGHRSVSWYQQTPGQGLQFLFEYFSETQRNKGNFPGRFSGRQFSNSRSEMNVSTLELGDSALYLCASSSGQHANEKLSFGSGTQLSVL.

This clonotype has just a few counts. This chain links TRBV16 with TRBJ1-5; no clear D gene. Trimming stripped 1 base from V and 1 base from J, with 11 bases between. The CDR3 extends over 16 amino acids. Germline CDR1 reads KGHSY; CDR2 reads FQNENV. Here the CDR3 reads CASSQLSLVSNQPQHF. DNA of the CDR3: TGTGCCAGCAGCCAATTAAGTCTGGTGAGCAATCAGCCCCAGCATTTT.

To note about this clonotype: Since a much larger clone is just one base distant, this may be a read error. The chain uses TRBV12-3 or TRBV12-4 and TRBJ2-7; 12 bases map to TRBD2. With V trimmed by 5 bases and J by 7 bases, 15 bases remained unmatched. The CDR3 consists of 17 residues. The chain's CDR3 is CASSRPSGRAWHNEQYF. The CDR3 DNA follows: TGTGCCAGCAGTCGTCCTAGCGGGAGGGCATGGCACAATGAGCAGTACTTC.

The chain uses TRBV19 and TRBJ1-1, with D uncertain. Germline V gives CDR1 LNHDA, CDR2 SQIVND (reference sequence). Trimming cost V 1 base and J 4 bases, with 4 bases left between them. The CDR3 consists of 12 residues. CDR3 region: CASSIARTEAFF. CDR3 coding DNA: TGTGCCAGTAGTATAGCCCGCACTGAAGCTTTCTTT.

In its sample, this clonotype was seen a few times. The V call is TRBV5-5, the J call TRBJ2-6, with D uncertain. The germline CDR1 and CDR2 sequences are SGHKS and YYEKEE (reference sequence). Between the trimmed V and J ends, which lost 2 bases and 0 bases, there was a span of 6 bases. There are 15 residues in the CDR3. The CDR3 DNA sequence: TGTGCCAGCAGCTTAACAAACTCTGGGGCCAACGTCCTGACTTTC. The encoded protein is CASSLTNSGANVLTF.

In this sample, this clonotype turned up a few times. The V and J genes are TRBV7-8 and TRBJ2-7; D possibly corresponds to TRBD1 (6 bases). V dropped 6 bases and J dropped 3 bases, with 15 bases sitting between them. CDR1 and CDR2 from the germline V gene are SGHVS and FQNEAQ. This CDR3 spans 14 amino acids. CDR3 sequence: CASSSTGSIYEQYF. The CDR3 DNA is TGTGCCAGCAGTTCGACAGGCAGTATCTACGAGCAGTACTTC.

In this sample, this clonotype turned up many times. V and J are TRBV20-1 and TRBJ2-1, with 10 bases identical to TRBD2. The V segment lost 3 bases and the J segment 4 bases; nucleotides outside the gene matches: 6. The V gene's germline CDR1 is DFQATT and CDR2 SNEGSKA (reference sequence). This CDR3 comprises 15 residues. CDR3 DNA sequence: TGCAGTGCTAGTAAACTAGCGGGGCTTTACAATGAGCAGTTCTTC. The encoded protein is CSASKLAGLYNEQFF.

This clonotype appeared many times. The chain couples TRBV27 to TRBJ2-3; no clear D. The CDR3 has 14 amino acids. Germline lookup yields CDR1 MNHEY and CDR2 SMNVEV (reference sequence). Trimming removed 5 bases at V and 6 bases at J, with 15 bases between. The CDR3 region is CASSPRTDGDTQYF. CDR3 nucleotides: TGTGCCAGCAGTCCACGGACCGACGGGGATACGCAGTATTTT.

The chain is built from TRBV12-5 and TRBJ1-1, with TRBD1 matching over 7 bases. With V trimmed by 0 bases and J by 0 bases, 13 bases remained unmatched. Germline CDR1 is LGHNT and CDR2 is FRNRAP. The CDR3 sequence is 19 residues long. As DNA, the CDR3 is TGTGCTAGTGGTTTGGTATTGGGAGGGGGACAGTCAGTGAACACTGAAGCTTTCTTT. This encodes CASGLVLGGGQSVNTEAFF.

This clonotype has a count of ten or more. The chain couples TRBV28 to TRBJ2-1, with D maybe TRBD2 (5 bases). Trimming pared 3 bases from V and 0 bases from J, leaving 9 bases between. Germline V lookup: CDR1 MDHEN, CDR2 SYDVKM. This CDR3 contains 15 residues. The CDR3 bases are TGTGCCAGCAGTTTTGGTGGGAGCTCCTACAATGAGCAGTTCTTC. It codes for CASSFGGSSYNEQFF.